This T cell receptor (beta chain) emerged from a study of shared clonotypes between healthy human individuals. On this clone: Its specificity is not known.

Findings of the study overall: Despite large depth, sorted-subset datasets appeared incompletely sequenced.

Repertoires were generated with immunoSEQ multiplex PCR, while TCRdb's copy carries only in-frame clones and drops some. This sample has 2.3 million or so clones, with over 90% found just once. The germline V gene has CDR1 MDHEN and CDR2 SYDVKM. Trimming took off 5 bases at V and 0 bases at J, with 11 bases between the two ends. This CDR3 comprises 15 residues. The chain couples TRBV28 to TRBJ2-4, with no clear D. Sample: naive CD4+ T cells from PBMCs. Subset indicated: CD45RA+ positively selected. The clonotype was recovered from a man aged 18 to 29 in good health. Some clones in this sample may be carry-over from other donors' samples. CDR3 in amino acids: CASSPLELAKNIQYF. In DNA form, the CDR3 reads TGTGCCAGCAGTCCATTAGAGCTAGCCAAAAACATTCAGTACTTC.